The rows below give T cell receptor beta chains drawn from one sample of a study of cytomegalovirus exposure and HLA in healthy donors. TCRdb's copy holds only in-frame clones and misses some; the assay was immunoSEQ multiplex PCR. The table records approximately 150,000 clones, approximately 71% of them present only once. The sample was PBMCs. The receptor source for this set is a man aged 25 to 40 in good health and CMV-seropositive. The CDR3 runs from the conserved cysteine through the conserved F or W. Each record gives: V gene, J gene, clone size, D gene, CDR3 protein, CDR3 DNA. The D gene is left open where the match is weak. Clone size is shown for a subset of rows, as once, few, many or a class of expanded clone.

TRBV7-9	TRBJ1-1	few	TRBD1	CASSLDRGGTEAFF	TGTGCCAGCAGCTTGGACAGGGGGGGAACTGAAGCTTTCTTT
TRBV30	TRBJ2-1	-	TRBD2	CAWSGLTTGTSAERAYNEQFF	TGTGCCTGGAGTGGCCTGACTACCGGGACTAGCGCCGAGAGGGCCTACAATGAGCAGTTCTTC
TRBV6-5	TRBJ2-1	-	TRBD2	CASSYSISGNSNEQFF	TGTGCCAGCAGTTACTCGATTAGCGGGAATAGCAATGAGCAGTTCTTC
TRBV29-1	TRBJ1-2	few	-	CSGGDSRNGYTF	TGCAGCGGTGGGGACTCTAGGAATGGCTACACCTTC
TRBV13	TRBJ2-5	-	TRBD2	CASSTLAGGDQETQYF	TGTGCCAGCAGCACCCTAGCGGGAGGGGACCAAGAGACCCAGTACTTC
TRBV5-1	TRBJ1-3	few	-	CASSLQPGSGNTIYF	TGCGCCAGCAGCTTGCAGCCAGGGTCTGGAAACACCATATATTTT
TRBV9	TRBJ2-7	once	TRBD2	CASSVTSGNYEQYF	TGTGCCAGCAGCGTGACTAGCGGGAACTACGAGCAGTACTTC
TRBV6-5	TRBJ2-1	-	TRBD1	CASSDRGSYNEQFF	TGTGCCAGCAGCGACAGGGGCTCGTACAATGAGCAGTTCTTC
TRBV28	TRBJ2-7	-	-	CASPPPGPNIGGYEQYF	TGTGCCAGCCCTCCACCGGGACCAAATATCGGGGGCTACGAGCAGTACTTC
TRBV9	TRBJ1-4	few	TRBD1	CASSVGGGSGEKLFF	TGTGCCAGCAGCGTAGGAGGGGGCTCGGGTGAAAAACTGTTTTTT
TRBV4-1	TRBJ2-5	-	TRBD1	CASSHTGQGVEETQYF	TGCGCCAGCAGCCACACCGGACAGGGGGTTGAAGAGACCCAGTACTTC
TRBV2	TRBJ2-1	-	-	CASSTGLSRNNEQFF	TGTGCCAGCAGTACGGGACTCTCCAGGAACAATGAGCAGTTCTTC
TRBV2	TRBJ2-3	-	-	CASSETGWRRYTDTQYF	TGTGCCAGCAGTGAGACAGGCTGGCGGAGGTACACAGATACGCAGTATTTT
TRBV18	TRBJ1-1	-	-	CASSPAIVRSLAFF	TGTGCCAGCTCACCAGCTATAGTGAGGTCTTTGGCTTTCTTT
TRBV6-5	TRBJ2-7	-	TRBD1	CASSYDRGAHEQYF	TGTGCCAGCAGTTACGACAGGGGGGCCCACGAGCAGTACTTC
TRBV6-1	TRBJ2-7	-	-	CASSESGGSSYEQYF	TGTGCCAGCAGTGAATCGGGCGGGTCCTCCTACGAGCAGTACTTC
TRBV19	TRBJ2-5	-	-	CASSTGDTETQYF	TGTGCCAGTAGTACAGGGGACACAGAGACCCAGTACTTC
TRBV7-9	TRBJ1-2	few	TRBD1	CASSLTGTGRNYGYTF	TGTGCCAGCAGCTTGACCGGGACAGGGAGGAACTATGGCTACACCTTC
TRBV5-5	TRBJ2-5	-	TRBD2	CASSYAAGVIRETQYF	TGTGCCAGCAGCTATGCAGCGGGAGTGATTCGGGAGACCCAGTACTTC
TRBV5-1	TRBJ2-1	-	-	CASSLDTLRRGPHEQFF	TGCGCCAGCAGCCTGGACACCTTGCGAAGGGGCCCGCATGAGCAGTTCTTC
TRBV11-2	TRBJ2-2	-	-	CASSPRRDSANTGELFF	TGTGCCAGCAGCCCCCGGCGGGACAGCGCGAACACCGGGGAGCTGTTTTTT
TRBV7-3	TRBJ1-2	-	TRBD1	CASSFPPRRQGSYGYTF	TGTGCCAGCAGCTTCCCCCCCCGAAGACAGGGGTCCTATGGCTACACCTTC
TRBV6-5	TRBJ2-7	-	-	CASSGLAGPYGQYF	TGTGCCAGCAGTGGGCTTGCGGGACCCTACGGGCAGTACTTC
TRBV10-1	TRBJ2-2	-	TRBD2	CASSEKREMAGELFF	TGCGCCAGCAGTGAGAAGCGGGAGATGGCCGGGGAGCTGTTTTTT
TRBV29-1	TRBJ2-5	few	-	CSVVLRIQETQYF	TGCAGCGTTGTACTCCGAATCCAAGAGACCCAGTACTTC
TRBV7-2	TRBJ2-7	-	-	CASRPTMNYEQYF	TGTGCCAGCAGGCCTACCATGAACTACGAGCAGTACTTC
TRBV27	TRBJ1-5	-	TRBD1	CASSPRTGSNQPQHF	TGTGCCAGCAGTCCGAGGACAGGGAGCAATCAGCCCCAGCATTTT
TRBV11-2	TRBJ1-5	once	-	CASSQDGGNQPQHF	TGTGCCAGCAGCCAGGACGGGGGCAATCAGCCCCAGCATTTT
TRBV10-3	TRBJ2-7	-	-	CAIGAGAISYEQYF	TGTGCCATCGGGGCGGGGGCGATTTCCTACGAGCAGTACTTC
TRBV10-3	TRBJ1-1	-	-	CAISESAGNTEAFF	TGTGCCATCAGTGAGTCAGCAGGTAACACTGAAGCTTTCTTT
TRBV7-8	TRBJ1-6	few	TRBD1	CASRWTGASPLHF	TGTGCCAGCAGGTGGACAGGCGCCTCACCCCTCCACTTT
TRBV6-1	TRBJ2-1	-	TRBD1	CASSPWGTDLNEQFF	TGTGCCAGCAGTCCTTGGGGGACAGACCTCAATGAGCAGTTCTTC
TRBV2	TRBJ1-1	-	TRBD1	CASRDTGDTEAFF	TGTGCCAGCAGAGATACAGGGGACACTGAAGCTTTCTTT
TRBV6-1	TRBJ2-7	-	TRBD1	CASSPGQGAYEQYF	TGTGCCAGCAGTCCGGGACAGGGTGCCTACGAGCAGTACTTC
TRBV7-2	TRBJ1-1	-	-	CASSLKDSGNTEAFF	TGTGCCAGCAGCCTAAAAGACTCGGGAAACACTGAAGCTTTCTTT
TRBV30	TRBJ2-1	few	TRBD1	CAWSTGASGNEQFF	TGTGCCTGGAGCACAGGGGCTTCGGGCAATGAGCAGTTCTTC